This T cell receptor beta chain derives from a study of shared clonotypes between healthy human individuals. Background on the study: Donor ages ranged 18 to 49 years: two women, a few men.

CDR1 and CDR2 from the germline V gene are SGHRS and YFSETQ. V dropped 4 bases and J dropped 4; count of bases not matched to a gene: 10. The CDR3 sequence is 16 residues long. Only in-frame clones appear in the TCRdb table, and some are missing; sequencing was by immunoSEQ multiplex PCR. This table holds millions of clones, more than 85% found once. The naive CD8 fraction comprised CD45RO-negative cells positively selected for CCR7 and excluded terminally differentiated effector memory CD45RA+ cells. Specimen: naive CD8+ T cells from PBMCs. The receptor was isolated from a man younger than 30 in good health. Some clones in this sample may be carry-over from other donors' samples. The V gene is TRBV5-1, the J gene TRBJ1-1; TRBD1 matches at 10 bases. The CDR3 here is CASSPGTGAPGTEAFF. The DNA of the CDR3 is TGCGCCAGCAGCCCAGGGACAGGGGCGCCGGGCACTGAAGCTTTCTTT.